Listed below are T cell receptor beta chains from one sample, sequenced in a study of shared clonotypes between healthy human individuals. Some clones are missing from TCRdb's copy, which holds only in-frame ones; the method was immunoSEQ multiplex PCR. The data show about 2.1 million clones, just under 95% seen once. What was sequenced was naive CD8+ T cells from PBMCs. Receptors originate from a man between 18 and 29 years old in good health. Some clones in this sample may be carry-over from other donors' samples. Both conserved end residues are part of each CDR3. A D gene is named only where the DNA matches it firmly. Rows give clone size only sometimes, using once, few, many, or a class for an expanded clone.

V gene: TRBV6-1
D gene: .
J gene: TRBJ1-5
clone size: .
CDR3 DNA: TGTGCCAGCAGTGAAGTTTCATCCGGGGGGCTCAATCAGCCCCAGCATTTT
CDR3 protein: CASSEVSSGGLNQPQHF

V gene: TRBV7-6
D gene: .
J gene: TRBJ2-3
clone size: .
CDR3 DNA: TGTGCCAGCAGTCTCGACCGAGGATTGTCTAGCACAGATACGCAGTATTTT
CDR3 protein: CASSLDRGLSSTDTQYF

V gene: TRBV6-1
D gene: .
J gene: TRBJ1-6
clone size: .
CDR3 DNA: TGTGCCAGCAGTGAACTACTGCATGGAAGCTCCTATAATTCACCCCTCCACTTT
CDR3 protein: CASSELLHGSSYNSPLHF

V gene: TRBV6-1
D gene: .
J gene: TRBJ2-2
clone size: .
CDR3 DNA: TGTGCCAGCAGTAGACTAGTAGGCGGATTTGGGGAGCTGTTTTTT
CDR3 protein: CASSRLVGGFGELFF

V gene: TRBV28
D gene: TRBD1
J gene: TRBJ2-7
clone size: .
CDR3 DNA: TGTGCCAGCAGAGGGACAGGAGACGTCTGGGAGCAGTACTTC
CDR3 protein: CASRGTGDVWEQYF

V gene: TRBV7-8
D gene: .
J gene: TRBJ2-7
clone size: .
CDR3 DNA: TGTGCCAGCAGCTTAGCTGGCAGGGCCCACGAGCAGTACTTC
CDR3 protein: CASSLAGRAHEQYF

V gene: TRBV2
D gene: .
J gene: TRBJ1-2
clone size: .
CDR3 DNA: TGTGCCAGCAGTGAGGGGACGCTCAACTATGGCTACACCTTC
CDR3 protein: CASSEGTLNYGYTF

V gene: TRBV7-9
D gene: .
J gene: TRBJ2-7
clone size: .
CDR3 DNA: TGTGCCAGCAGATCCGGGGCCTCCTACGAGCAGTACTTC
CDR3 protein: CASRSGASYEQYF

V gene: TRBV27
D gene: .
J gene: TRBJ1-2
clone size: .
CDR3 DNA: TGTGCCAGCAGACCTTTAGGTACAGCTAACTATGGCTACACCTTC
CDR3 protein: CASRPLGTANYGYTF

V gene: TRBV30
D gene: TRBD1
J gene: TRBJ1-1
clone size: .
CDR3 DNA: TGTGCCTGGTTGGGACAGAGGAACACTGAAGCTTTCTTT
CDR3 protein: CAWLGQRNTEAFF

V gene: TRBV27
D gene: .
J gene: TRBJ1-1
clone size: .
CDR3 DNA: TGTGCCAGCAGTCCTGGGCCCTGGAACACTGAAGCTTTCTTT
CDR3 protein: CASSPGPWNTEAFF

V gene: TRBV4-1
D gene: TRBD1
J gene: TRBJ2-3
clone size: .
CDR3 DNA: TGCGCCAGCAGCCTAAAATCCGGGACAGGGCTCACAGATACGCAGTATTTT
CDR3 protein: CASSLKSGTGLTDTQYF

V gene: TRBV28
D gene: TRBD1
J gene: TRBJ1-5
clone size: .
CDR3 DNA: TGTGCCAGCAGTTGGACAGGGGGAGGCAATCAGCCCCAGCATTTT
CDR3 protein: CASSWTGGGNQPQHF

V gene: TRBV7-9
D gene: .
J gene: TRBJ1-1
clone size: .
CDR3 DNA: TGTGCCAGCAGCTTAGCTGGGGACATATGGCAGAACACTGAAGCTTTCTTT
CDR3 protein: CASSLAGDIWQNTEAFF

V gene: TRBV10-2
D gene: TRBD2
J gene: TRBJ2-3
clone size: .
CDR3 DNA: TGCGCCAGCAGCACGGGACTAGCGGGAGGAGGAGATACGCAGTATTTT
CDR3 protein: CASSTGLAGGGDTQYF

V gene: TRBV14
D gene: TRBD2
J gene: TRBJ2-1
clone size: .
CDR3 DNA: TGTGCCAGCAGCCAAGATCGACTAGCGGGGGAGTACAATGAGCAGTTCTTC
CDR3 protein: CASSQDRLAGEYNEQFF

V gene: TRBV11-3
D gene: TRBD1
J gene: TRBJ2-2
clone size: .
CDR3 DNA: TGTGCCAGCAGCTTAGGGGACAGGGAGAACACCGGGGAGCTGTTTTTT
CDR3 protein: CASSLGDRENTGELFF

V gene: TRBV28
D gene: TRBD1
J gene: TRBJ2-7
clone size: .
CDR3 DNA: TGTGCCAGCAGTCCAGACAGGGGAAGCTACGAGCAGTACTTC
CDR3 protein: CASSPDRGSYEQYF

V gene: TRBV13
D gene: .
J gene: TRBJ2-1
clone size: .
CDR3 DNA: TGTGCCTCACATCGCCGGCCAGCCTTCAATGAGCAGTTCTTC
CDR3 protein: CASHRRPAFNEQFF

V gene: TRBV29-1
D gene: TRBD1
J gene: TRBJ2-7
clone size: .
CDR3 DNA: TGCAGCGTTGAAGATAAGGCAGGGGGCTACGAGCAGTACTTC
CDR3 protein: CSVEDKAGGYEQYF

V gene: TRBV7-6
D gene: .
J gene: TRBJ2-7
clone size: .
CDR3 DNA: TGTGCCAGCAGCTTATTGCCGGGCCTAAGGGGCCACGAGCAGTACTTC
CDR3 protein: CASSLLPGLRGHEQYF

V gene: TRBV27
D gene: TRBD1
J gene: TRBJ1-2
clone size: .
CDR3 DNA: TGTGCCAGCAAAATCCGGGACAGGGCATATGGCTACACCTTC
CDR3 protein: CASKIRDRAYGYTF

V gene: TRBV28
D gene: .
J gene: TRBJ2-1
clone size: .
CDR3 DNA: TGTGCCAGCAGTTCAAAGGAGGCGGGACCTAGCTCCTACAATGAGCAGTTCTTC
CDR3 protein: CASSSKEAGPSSYNEQFF

V gene: TRBV27
D gene: .
J gene: TRBJ1-2
clone size: .
CDR3 DNA: TGTGCCAGCACACCGACCCCGGGACTAGGGGGCTACACCTTC
CDR3 protein: CASTPTPGLGGYTF

V gene: TRBV18
D gene: TRBD1
J gene: TRBJ1-4
clone size: .
CDR3 DNA: TGTGCCAGCTCACCGTTCCCGGGACAGACAACTAATGAAAAACTGTTTTTT
CDR3 protein: CASSPFPGQTTNEKLFF

V gene: TRBV6-5
D gene: TRBD1
J gene: TRBJ2-7
clone size: once
CDR3 DNA: TGTGCCAGCAGACCAGACAGGGGGCTTGTGTACGAGCAGTACTTC
CDR3 protein: CASRPDRGLVYEQYF

V gene: TRBV7-9
D gene: TRBD2
J gene: TRBJ2-3
clone size: .
CDR3 DNA: TGTGCCAGCAGCCCTCCGCTAGCGGGAGGACTGACAGATACGCAGTATTTT
CDR3 protein: CASSPPLAGGLTDTQYF